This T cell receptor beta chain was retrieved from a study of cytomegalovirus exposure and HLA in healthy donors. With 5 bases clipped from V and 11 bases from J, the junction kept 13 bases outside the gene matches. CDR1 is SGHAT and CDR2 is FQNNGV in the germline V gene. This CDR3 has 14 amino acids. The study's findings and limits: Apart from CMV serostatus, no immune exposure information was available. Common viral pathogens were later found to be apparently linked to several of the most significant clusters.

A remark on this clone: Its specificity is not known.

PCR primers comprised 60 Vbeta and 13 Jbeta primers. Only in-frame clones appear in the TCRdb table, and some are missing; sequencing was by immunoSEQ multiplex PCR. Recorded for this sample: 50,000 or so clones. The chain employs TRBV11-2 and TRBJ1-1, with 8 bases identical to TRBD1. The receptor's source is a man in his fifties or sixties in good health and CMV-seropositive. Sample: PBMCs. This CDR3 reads CASSTPRTGQGAFF. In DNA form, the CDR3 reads TGTGCCAGCAGCACACCCAGGACAGGGCAGGGCGCTTTCTTT.